Included here is one TCR beta chain sequence, with context. The antigen is unknown. This CDR3 contains 16 residues. Losses at the gene ends were 3 bases for V and 0 bases for J; bases not matched to a gene: 4. CDR1 and CDR2 from the germline V gene are SGHTA and FQGNSA. 13 Jbeta primers and 60 Vbeta primers were used for the PCR. The method was immunoSEQ multiplex PCR; TCRdb's version includes in-frame clones alone and lacks a portion of them. The table lists approximately 150,000 clones, just over 70% of them singletons. Healthy individuals who donated bone marrow served as the donors. The data stem from a study of cytomegalovirus exposure and HLA in healthy donors. Broader study findings: In an earlier analysis, in some 540 donors, most V segments appeared productive either ~90% or ~30% of the time. For TCR beta chains, V- and J-gene trimming was later linked to a missense DCLRE1C variant.

Sequencing was performed on PBMCs. J is TRBJ2-3 and V is TRBV7-2; 9 bases are a match to TRBD2. The TCR originated in a man aged 18 to 29 in good health and CMV-seropositive. The CDR3 here is CASSFRLAVSTDTQYF. Written as DNA, the CDR3 is TGTGCCAGCAGCTTCAGACTAGCGGTTAGCACAGATACGCAGTATTTT.